The source of this TCR beta chain is a study of blood T cell repertoires in COVID-19. Study details: Acute and convalescent COVID-19 specimens originated in the United States, Italy and Spain.

The table came from immunoSEQ multiplex PCR; TCRdb's copy has only in-frame clones and leaves some out. The sample yields 250,000 to 350,000 clones, about 90% seen once. V was pared by 4 bases and J by 4 bases, with 4 bases of the junction left unmatched. The CDR3 contains 14 residues. Germline V gene sequence: CDR1 SNHLY, CDR2 FYNNEI. The chain carries TRBV2 and TRBJ2-1; 7 nucleotides line up with TRBD1. The clonotype originates from a man aged 18 to 29 who had recovered from COVID-19. Sequencing input: peripheral blood. DNA for the CDR3: TGTGCCAGCAGTGGCCGGGACAGTTACAATGAGCAGTTCTTC. Protein: CASSGRDSYNEQFF.